Shown below are 23 T cell receptor beta chains from a single sample sequenced in a study of T cell responses to AZD1222 COVID-19 vaccine. Generated by immunoSEQ multiplex PCR, the TCRdb table keeps only in-frame clones and is missing some. Of about 130,000 clones listed, about 87% are singletons. This material consisted of peripheral blood, taken on day 0 of AZD1222 vaccination. Every receptor here comes from an adult in good health.

This clone was seen only once. The genes are TRBV6-1 and TRBJ2-7, with D uncertain. The germline V and J ends were trimmed by 2 bases and 9 bases, with 8 bases remaining between them. CDR1 MNHNS and CDR2 SASEGT come from the germline V gene. The CDR3 contains 11 residues. The CDR3: CASSESRRQYF. The CDR3 DNA sequence: TGTGCCAGCAGTGAAAGCCGGCGGCAGTACTTC.

The rearrangement joins TRBV2 to TRBJ2-1; 7 bases align to TRBD1. Germline CDR1 SNHLY, CDR2 FYNNEI. V lost 5 bases and J lost 2; bases outside the gene matches: 3. The CDR3 has 14 residues. Written as DNA, the CDR3 is TGTGCCAGCAGTCGTGGGACAGCCTACAATGAGCAGTTCTTC. This gives the protein CASSRGTAYNEQFF. Together with reference TRBV2 and TRBJ2-1, the CDR3 gives the full variable domain: EPEVTQTPSHQVTQMGQEVILRCVPISNHLYFYWYRQILGQKVEFLVSFYNNEISEKSEIFDDQFSVERPDGSNFTLKIRSTKLEDSAMYFCASSRGTAYNEQFFGPGTRLTVL.

This rearrangement joins TRBV7-3 to TRBJ2-7, with 8 bases identical to TRBD2. The junction had 7 bases not matched to a gene; V was cut back by 3 bases and J by 3 bases. Per germline, CDR1 SGHTA and CDR2 FQGTGA. The CDR3 is made up of 15 amino acids. The CDR3 sequence is CASSFRTSYIYEQYF. Written as DNA, the CDR3 is TGTGCCAGCAGCTTTAGGACTAGCTACATCTACGAGCAGTACTTC. The full variable domain, with the rest looked up from reference TRBV7-3 and TRBJ2-7, is GAGVSQTPSNKVTEKGKYVELRCDPISGHTALYWYRQSLGQGPEFLIYFQGTGAADDSGLPNDRFFAVRPEGSVSTLKIQRTERGDSAVYLCASSFRTSYIYEQYFGPGTRLTVT.

V is TRBV19 and J is TRBJ1-1; 8 positions match TRBD1. Germline V CDR1 and CDR2: LNHDA, SQIVND (reference sequence). This CDR3 region has 15 residues. V shed 5 bases, J shed 1 base, and the junction held 6 bases outside the gene matches. The CDR3 bases are TGTGCCAGTAGTGTGACAGGGGTTAAGAACACTGAAGCTTTCTTT. Amino acid sequence: CASSVTGVKNTEAFF.

In its sample, this clone was seen once. The gene calls are TRBV6-5 and TRBJ1-1; D is undetermined. Germline lookup yields CDR1 MNHEY and CDR2 SVGAGI. Between the trimmed V and J ends, which lost 6 bases and 4 bases, there was a span of 12 bases. The CDR3 spans 13 residues. The CDR3 DNA is TGTGCCAGCAGCGGCAACTGGATCACTGAAGCTTTCTTT. Residues: CASSGNWITEAFF.

This chain joins TRBV2 and TRBJ1-1; D is unresolved. The CDR3 runs 16 residues. Trimming removed 6 bases from V and 3 bases from J, with 20 bases in between. CDR1 is SNHLY and CDR2 is FYNNEI in the germline V gene. CDR3 sequence: CASRGGISSYYTEAFF. CDR3 nucleotides: TGTGCCAGCAGGGGAGGAATTTCGTCATACTACACTGAAGCTTTCTTT.

CDR3 region: CASSQDGGYNEQFF. The DNA of the CDR3 is TGCGCCAGCAGCCAAGACGGGGGCTACAATGAGCAGTTCTTC. J is TRBJ2-1 and V is TRBV4-1, with D tentatively TRBD2 (6 bases). This CDR3 is 14 amino acids long. Germline assignment: CDR1 MGHRA and CDR2 YSYEKL. V lost 0 bases and J lost 3, with 6 bases in between.

This clone was seen only once. The germline gene is not matched at one end of the junction; a read error may be the cause. This chain links TRBV6-5 with TRBJ1-3; D perhaps matches TRBD1 (6 bases). Germline lookup yields CDR1 MNHEY and CDR2 SVGAGI. CDR3 length: 14 residues. The CDR3 is CASSTGGSGSTIYF. The CDR3 nucleotides read TGTGCCAGCAGCACCGGGGGCAGCGGAAGCACCATATATTTT.

The gene calls are TRBV7-9 and TRBJ1-5; D uncertain. The CDR3 spans 15 residues. The germline gives CDR1 SEHNR, CDR2 FQNEAQ (reference sequence). V was pared by 5 bases and J by 5 bases, with 16 bases between. CDR3 in amino acids: CASSPRGGEDQPQHF. CDR3 sequence (DNA): TGTGCCAGCAGCCCCCGAGGTGGGGAGGATCAGCCCCAGCATTTT.

V is TRBV28 and J is TRBJ2-7; D uncertain. The CDR3 covers 14 residues. Trimming removed 7 bases from V and 3 bases from J, with 16 bases in between. Per the germline V gene, CDR1 is MDHEN and CDR2 is SYDVKM. CDR3 sequence reads: CASTRQFLGYEQYF. The CDR3 coding sequence is TGTGCCAGCACGCGACAATTCCTAGGCTACGAGCAGTACTTC.

V is TRBV6-5 and J is TRBJ2-2; 9 nucleotides line up with TRBD1. The V and J ends lost 11 bases and 0 bases, in that order; junction bases with no gene match: 4. The CDR3 length is 14 residues. From germline, CDR1 is MNHEY and CDR2 SVGAGI. CDR3 nucleotides: TGTGCCGTCGACAGGGGGACGAACACCGGGGAGCTGTTTTTT. Translating it yields CAVDRGTNTGELFF.

This chain uses TRBV2 with TRBJ1-5; D might be TRBD1 (5 bases). Germline assignment: CDR1 SNHLY and CDR2 FYNNEI. V was clipped by 0 bases and J by 2 bases, with 14 bases between them. The CDR3 is 17 residues long. This CDR3 reads CASSEARGPGGNQPQHF. The CDR3 DNA follows: TGTGCCAGCAGTGAAGCCCGGGGCCCTGGGGGCAATCAGCCCCAGCATTTT.

As DNA, the CDR3 is TGTGCCAGCAGCCAAGTCGGTGGGATGGCTGAAGCTTTCTTT. Its translation: CASSQVGGMAEAFF. This sequence joins TRBV3-1 (or the pseudogene TRBV3-2) and TRBJ1-1, with unresolved D. CDR1 is LGHDT, CDR2 YNNKEL, per germline (reference sequence). The V end lost 1 base, the J end lost 6 bases, and 12 bases lay between the germline ends. The CDR3 is 14 residues long.

The rearrangement joins TRBV6-2 or TRBV6-3 to TRBJ2-5; D ambiguous. Trimming removed 4 bases at V and 5 bases at J, with 8 bases between. The CDR3 runs to 12 residues. Germline values: CDR1 MNHEY, CDR2 SVGEGT. The CDR3, as DNA: TGTGCCAGCAGTTGGGGTTCGGAGACCCAGTACTTC. Translation: CASSWGSETQYF.

This clone has only a few counts. V is TRBV29-1 and J is TRBJ1-2; D remains unclear. From germline, CDR1 is SQVTM and CDR2 ANQGSEA. The V end lost 8 bases, the J end lost 3 bases, and 16 bases lay between the germline ends. This CDR3 region has 13 residues. The CDR3 coding sequence is TGCAGCACTACCCATGAGTGGGACTATGGCTACACCTTC. It is translated as CSTTHEWDYGYTF.

The chain carries TRBV10-2 and TRBJ2-3; 7 nucleotides match TRBD2. This CDR3 region has 15 residues. The V gene end was trimmed by 8 bases and the J gene end by 0 bases; junction bases not matched to a gene: 8. Germline V gene sequence: CDR1 WSHSY, CDR2 SAAADI. CDR3 loop: CASRKLATSTDTQYF. CDR3 sequence (DNA): TGCGCCAGCCGAAAACTAGCGACTAGCACAGATACGCAGTATTTT.

V is TRBV7-9 and J is TRBJ1-2; 7 positions match TRBD1. J was trimmed by 3 bases and V by 5 bases; bases with no gene match: 6. This CDR3 spans 14 amino acids. Germline V gives CDR1 SEHNR, CDR2 FQNEAQ (reference sequence). The chain's CDR3 is CASSPRTGDYGYTF. Here the CDR3 DNA reads TGTGCCAGCAGCCCCCGAACAGGGGACTATGGCTACACCTTC.

The CDR3 here is CASSGRQLLNQPQHF. CDR3 sequence (DNA): TGTGCCAGCAGTGGCCGACAGCTGCTCAATCAGCCCCAGCATTTT. The chain recombines TRBV2 with TRBJ1-5; possible D gene TRBD1, 5 bases. Germline CDR1 is SNHLY and CDR2 is FYNNEI. CDR3 length equals 15 residues. The germline V and J ends were trimmed by 4 bases and 3 bases, with 13 bases remaining between them.

V and J are TRBV25-1 and TRBJ1-2; TRBD1 is a possible D gene (6 bases). Trimming stripped 5 bases from V and 4 bases from J, with 8 bases between. Per the germline V gene, CDR1 is MGHDK and CDR2 is SYGVNS. The CDR3 contains 12 residues. In DNA form, the CDR3 reads TGTGCCAGCAGTCAGGACAGCTATGGCTACACCTTC. Its protein is CASSQDSYGYTF.

V usage is TRBV19 and J usage is TRBJ2-7; D possibly corresponds to TRBD1 (6 bases). The CDR3 is made up of 14 amino acids. The germline gives CDR1 LNHDA, CDR2 SQIVND (reference sequence). V was clipped by 7 bases and J by 3 bases, with 16 bases between them. The CDR3 region has the DNA TGTGCCAGTACCCTGGGCAGGGGTAGCTACGAGCAGTACTTC. Its protein is CASTLGRGSYEQYF.

The chain employs TRBV7-9 and TRBJ1-3, with D possibly being TRBD1 (6 bases). The germline V and J ends were trimmed by 5 bases and 2 bases, with 16 bases remaining between them. Germline-derived CDR1 and CDR2 are SEHNR and FQNEAQ (reference sequence). CDR3 length equals 16 residues. CDR3 residues: CASSPRTETPGNTIYF. CDR3 bases: TGTGCCAGCAGCCCCCGGACAGAAACCCCTGGAAACACCATATATTTT.

This chain links TRBV5-5 with TRBJ2-2, with TRBD1 matching 8 bases. The junction had 9 bases not matched to a gene; V was cut back by 4 bases and J by 4 bases. Germline CDR1 SGHKS, CDR2 YYEKEE (reference sequence). The CDR3 is 16 amino acids. The chain's CDR3 is CASSAKDRAGTGELFF. The CDR3 DNA is TGTGCCAGCAGCGCCAAGGACAGGGCGGGCACCGGGGAGCTGTTTTTT. The full variable domain, its missing parts supplied by reference TRBV5-5 and TRBJ2-2, is DAGVTQSPTHLIKTRGQQVTLRCSPISGHKSVSWYQQVLGQGPQFIFQYYEKEERGRGNFPDRFSARQFPNYSSELNVNALLLGDSALYLCASSAKDRAGTGELFFGEGSRLTVL.

The gene calls are TRBV5-1 and TRBJ1-1; 7 bases are shared with TRBD1. The V gene end was trimmed by 2 bases and the J gene end by 0 bases; junction bases not matched to a gene: 10. The CDR3 extends over 17 amino acids. The germline gives CDR1 SGHRS, CDR2 YFSETQ. CDR3 loop: CASSFRTGVIMNTEAFF. The CDR3 nucleotides read TGCGCCAGCAGCTTCCGGACAGGAGTAATCATGAACACTGAAGCTTTCTTT.